Listed here are 11 T cell receptor beta chains from one sample, sequenced in a study of shared clonotypes between healthy human individuals. The method was immunoSEQ multiplex PCR; TCRdb's version includes in-frame clones alone and lacks a portion of them. The top ten clones hold approximately 1% of a sample with about 1,500,000 clones, approximately 96% of them seen once. Sequencing was done on a sample of naive CD4+ T cells sorted from blood. Subset noted: CD45RA+ positively selected. These receptors came from a man aged 25 to 40 in good health.

The chain uses TRBV23-1 and TRBJ1-2; D possibly corresponds to TRBD1 (5 bases). TRBV23-1 is annotated as an ORF whose role is uncertain. V lost 2 bases and J 7 bases, leaving 17 bases between the germline ends. This CDR3 comprises 15 residues. The CDR3 loop reads CASSQPGPGKAGYTF. For the CDR3, the DNA is TGCGCCAGCAGTCAACCGGGTCCAGGGAAGGCTGGCTACACCTTC.

The chain carries TRBV7-6 and TRBJ2-1; 9 bases match TRBD2. The CDR3 spans 14 residues. Trimming removed 5 bases from V and 9 bases from J; junction bases left unmatched: 8. The V gene's germline CDR1 is SGHVS and CDR2 FNYEAQ. The CDR3 reads CASSRAGGLSEQFF. In DNA form, the CDR3 reads TGTGCCAGCAGCCGAGCGGGAGGATTAAGTGAGCAGTTCTTC.

In this sample, this clone turned up a few times. This rearrangement joins TRBV18 to TRBJ2-3, with TRBD2 matching over 14 bases. Germline-derived CDR1 and CDR2 are KGHSH and LQKENI. The CDR3 extends over 18 amino acids. The V and J ends lost 4 bases and 1 base, in that order; junction bases with no gene match: 7. The CDR3: CASSLGLAGVVGTDTQYF. DNA for the CDR3: TGTGCCAGCTCACTGGGACTAGCGGGAGTGGTTGGCACAGATACGCAGTATTTT.

This clone was picked up a small number of times. This rearrangement joins TRBV9 to TRBJ2-1; D uncertain. CDR3 length: 14 residues. Germline CDR1 and CDR2: SGDLS and YYNGEE. V lost 0 bases and J lost 5, with 9 bases in between. The CDR3 region is CASSVEWADNEQFF. The CDR3 DNA reads TGTGCCAGCAGCGTAGAATGGGCCGACAATGAGCAGTTCTTC.

In regard to this clone: The same CDR3 arises from other DNA sequences in this sample as well. This chain connects TRBV2 to TRBJ1-5; D possibly corresponds to TRBD1 (5 bases). This CDR3 spans 15 amino acids. The V end lost 4 bases, the J end lost 1 base, and 11 bases lay between the germline ends. CDR1 and CDR2 from the germline V gene are SNHLY and FYNNEI. DNA for the CDR3: TGTGCCAGCAGTGGACCCGGGGGAAGCAATCAGCCCCAGCATTTT. Translated, it gives CASSGPGGSNQPQHF.

V gene TRBV18 combines with J gene TRBJ2-7; TRBD2 matches at 8 bases. Germline V gene data show CDR1 as KGHSH and CDR2 as LQKENI. This CDR3 comprises 15 residues. The V gene end was trimmed by 4 bases and the J gene end by 6 bases; junction bases not matched to a gene: 11. The CDR3 protein is CASSQGRAGVLEQYF. For the CDR3, the DNA is TGTGCCAGCTCACAGGGACGAGCGGGAGTCCTCGAGCAGTACTTC.

This clone was counted once. V gene TRBV7-3 combines with J gene TRBJ2-3; 9 bases match TRBD2. This CDR3 is 16 amino acids long. Unmatched junction bases numbered 9, after V lost 6 bases and J lost 2 bases. Germline assignment: CDR1 SGHTA and CDR2 FQGTGA. The CDR3 coding sequence is TGTGCCAGCAGACCAACCGGGACTAGCCCCACAGATACGCAGTATTTT. It specifies CASRPTGTSPTDTQYF. The full variable domain, its missing parts supplied by reference TRBV7-3 and TRBJ2-3, is GAGVSQTPSNKVTEKGKYVELRCDPISGHTALYWYRQSLGQGPEFLIYFQGTGAADDSGLPNDRFFAVRPEGSVSTLKIQRTERGDSAVYLCASRPTGTSPTDTQYFGPGTRLTVL.

As for this clone: Other DNA sequences in this specimen translate into the identical CDR3. V gene TRBV5-1 combines with J gene TRBJ2-2; possibly TRBD1 for D (5 bases). Trimming took off 0 bases at V and 4 bases at J, with 7 bases between the two ends. Germline V lookup: CDR1 SGHRS, CDR2 YFSETQ. There are 14 residues in the CDR3. The CDR3 is CASSLVQGTGELFF. The CDR3 region has the DNA TGCGCCAGCAGCTTGGTGCAGGGCACCGGGGAGCTGTTTTTT.

This sequence joins TRBV9 and TRBJ2-5; 12 bases fit TRBD1. V shed 3 bases and J 2 bases; nucleotides not matched to a gene: 2. The CDR3 extends over 15 amino acids. Per the germline V gene, CDR1 is SGDLS and CDR2 is YYNGEE. The chain's CDR3 is CASSGDRGRQETQYF. For the CDR3, the DNA is TGTGCCAGCAGCGGGGACAGGGGGCGGCAAGAGACCCAGTACTTC.

The J gene is TRBJ2-1, the V gene TRBV7-8; D is undetermined. Germline CDR1 SGHVS, CDR2 FQNEAQ. Trimming left V 6 bases short and J 0 bases short, with 12 bases between. The CDR3 runs 15 residues. Here the CDR3 DNA reads TGTGCCAGCAGATATGGGCGGACCTCCTACAATGAGCAGTTCTTC. This encodes CASRYGRTSYNEQFF.

The J gene is TRBJ1-5, the V gene TRBV2; 9 nucleotides align to TRBD1. Germline CDR1 and CDR2: SNHLY and FYNNEI. The CDR3 has 13 residues. Germline trimming cut 8 bases from V and 6 bases from J; bases unmatched to any gene: 5. For the CDR3, the DNA is TGTGCCAGCGGGGGACAGGGAGTTCAGCCCCAGCATTTT. Protein sequence: CASGGQGVQPQHF.